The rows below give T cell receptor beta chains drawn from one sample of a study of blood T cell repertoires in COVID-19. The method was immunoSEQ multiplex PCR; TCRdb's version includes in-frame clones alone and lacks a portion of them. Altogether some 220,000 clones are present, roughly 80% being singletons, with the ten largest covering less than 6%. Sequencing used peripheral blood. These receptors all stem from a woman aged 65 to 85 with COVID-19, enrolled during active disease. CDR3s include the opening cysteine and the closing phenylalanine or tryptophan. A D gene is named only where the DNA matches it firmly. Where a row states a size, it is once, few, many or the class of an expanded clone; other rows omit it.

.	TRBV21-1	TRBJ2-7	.	CASSKRGRTGGFREQYF	TGTGCCAGCAGCAAGAGGGGTAGGACAGGGGGCTTTCGAGAGCAGTACTTC
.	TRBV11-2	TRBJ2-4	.	CASSLRPGRVQAKNIQYF	TGTGCCAGCAGCTTAAGGCCGGGAAGGGTACAAGCCAAAAACATTCAGTACTTC
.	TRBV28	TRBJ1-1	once	CASRVRLTNTEAFF	TGTGCCAGCAGGGTACGACTGACGAACACTGAAGCTTTCTTT
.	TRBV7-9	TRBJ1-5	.	CASSLGVSGINQPQHF	TGTGCCAGCAGCTTAGGAGTAAGCGGTATCAATCAGCCCCAGCATTTT
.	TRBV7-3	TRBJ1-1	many	CASSLLGQNTEAFF	TGTGCCAGCAGCCTGCTGGGGCAAAACACTGAAGCTTTCTTT
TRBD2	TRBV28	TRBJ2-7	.	CASTRSGRGIHEQYF	TGTGCCAGCACCAGAAGCGGGAGGGGTATCCACGAGCAGTACTTC
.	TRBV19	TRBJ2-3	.	CASSIGGSADTQYF	TGTGCCAGTAGTATTGGAGGGAGCGCAGATACGCAGTATTTT
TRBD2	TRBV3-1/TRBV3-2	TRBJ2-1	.	CASSQAGLAGGSSYNEQFF	TGTGCCAGCAGCCAAGCCGGACTAGCGGGGGGGAGCTCCTACAATGAGCAGTTCTTC
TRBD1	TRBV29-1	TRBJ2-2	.	CSVEGQGIPGELFF	TGCAGCGTTGAGGGACAGGGGATTCCCGGGGAGCTGTTTTTT
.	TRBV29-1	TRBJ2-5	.	CSVRQEVETQYF	TGCAGCGTGAGGCAGGAGGTGGAGACCCAGTACTTC
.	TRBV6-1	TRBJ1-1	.	CASRVNTEAFF	TGTGCCAGCCGAGTGAACACTGAAGCTTTCTTT
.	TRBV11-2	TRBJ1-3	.	CASSPAGGNTIYF	TGTGCCAGCAGTCCTGCGGGGGGAAACACCATATATTTT
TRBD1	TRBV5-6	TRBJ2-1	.	CASSFWDRVSPKFF	TGTGCCAGCAGCTTTTGGGACAGGGTATCCCCCAAGTTCTTC
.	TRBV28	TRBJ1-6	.	CASTDAGNNSPLHF	TGTGCCAGCACCGACGCAGGGAATAATTCACCCCTCCACTTT
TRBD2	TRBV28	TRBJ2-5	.	CASNPGSGRAEETQYF	TGTGCCAGCAACCCCGGTAGCGGGAGGGCCGAAGAGACCCAGTACTTC
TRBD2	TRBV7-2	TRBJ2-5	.	CASSLGPSGVRVETQYF	TGTGCCAGCAGCCTCGGGCCTAGCGGAGTGAGAGTTGAGACCCAGTACTTC
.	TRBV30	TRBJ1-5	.	CAWSRGGAGTNQPQHF	TGTGCCTGGTCCAGAGGGGGGGCAGGGACCAATCAGCCCCAGCATTTT